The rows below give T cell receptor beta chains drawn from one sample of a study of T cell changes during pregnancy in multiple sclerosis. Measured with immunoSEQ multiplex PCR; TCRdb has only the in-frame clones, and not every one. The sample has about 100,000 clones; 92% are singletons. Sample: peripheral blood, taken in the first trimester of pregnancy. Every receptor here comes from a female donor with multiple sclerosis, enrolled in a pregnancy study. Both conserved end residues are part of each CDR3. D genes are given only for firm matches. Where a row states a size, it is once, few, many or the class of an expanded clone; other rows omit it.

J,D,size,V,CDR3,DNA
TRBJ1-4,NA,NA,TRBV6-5,CASHTAGSRKLFF,TGTGCCAGCCATACGGCAGGCAGCCGGAAACTGTTTTTT
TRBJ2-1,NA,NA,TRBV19,CASSIGQYNEQFF,TGTGCCAGTAGTATAGGACAGTACAATGAGCAGTTCTTC
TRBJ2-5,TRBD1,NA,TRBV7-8,CASSLVGTGSLETQYF,TGTGCCAGCAGCTTAGTCGGGACAGGGAGTTTAGAGACCCAGTACTTC
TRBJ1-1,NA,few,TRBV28,CASSQVQWIEAFF,TGTGCCAGCAGTCAGGTCCAGTGGATTGAAGCTTTCTTT
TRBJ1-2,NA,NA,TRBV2,CASSGANYGYTF,TGTGCCAGCAGTGGGGCCAACTATGGCTACACCTTC
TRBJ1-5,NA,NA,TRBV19,CASSIGPGAQSNQPQHF,TGTGCCAGTAGTATAGGCCCAGGGGCACAAAGCAATCAGCCCCAGCATTTT
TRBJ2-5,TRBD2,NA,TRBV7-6,CASSLVIGLGETQYF,TGTGCCAGCAGCTTAGTCATAGGACTAGGAGAGACCCAGTACTTC
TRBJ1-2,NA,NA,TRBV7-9,CASSPRQGNYGYTF,TGTGCCAGCAGCCCCAGGCAGGGGAACTATGGCTACACCTTC
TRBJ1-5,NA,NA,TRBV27,CASSPSLRTNQPQHF,TGTGCCAGCAGTCCAAGTTTGAGGACAAATCAGCCCCAGCATTTT
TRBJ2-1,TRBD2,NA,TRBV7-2,CASSLLGTSGREQFF,TGTGCCAGCAGCTTACTAGGGACTAGCGGCAGAGAGCAGTTCTTC
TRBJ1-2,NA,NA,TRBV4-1,CASSQEYSYGYTF,TGCGCCAGCAGCCAAGAGTACAGCTATGGCTACACCTTC
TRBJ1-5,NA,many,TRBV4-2,CASSLRGVGQPQHF,TGTGCCAGCAGCCTTCGGGGGGTTGGGCAGCCCCAGCATTTT
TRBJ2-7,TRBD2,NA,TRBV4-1,CASSLRDRGTSGGSSYEQYF,TGCGCCAGCAGCCTACGGGACAGGGGGACTAGCGGGGGAAGCTCCTACGAGCAGTACTTC
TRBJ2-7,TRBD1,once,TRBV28,CASSLDPGTGAHEQYF,TGTGCCAGCAGTCTCGACCCCGGGACAGGGGCCCACGAGCAGTACTTC
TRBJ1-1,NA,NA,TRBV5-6,CASSLGYSDTEAFF,TGTGCCAGCAGCTTGGGTTATTCGGACACTGAAGCTTTCTTT
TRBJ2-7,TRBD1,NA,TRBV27,CASSSGQVYEQYF,TGTGCCAGCAGTTCCGGACAGGTCTACGAGCAGTACTTC
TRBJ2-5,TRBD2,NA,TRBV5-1,CASSLEGTSPETQYF,TGCGCCAGCAGCTTGGAGGGGACTAGCCCGGAGACCCAGTACTTC
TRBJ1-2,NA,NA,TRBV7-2,CASSPRSPNYGYTF,TGTGCCAGCAGCCCCCGTTCCCCTAACTATGGCTACACCTTC
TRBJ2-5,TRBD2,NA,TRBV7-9,CASSSGGPETQYF,TGTGCCAGCAGCTCGGGGGGGCCGGAGACCCAGTACTTC
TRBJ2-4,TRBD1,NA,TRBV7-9,CASSLYVTGVNIQYF,TGTGCCAGCAGCTTATATGTGACAGGGGTGAACATTCAGTACTTC
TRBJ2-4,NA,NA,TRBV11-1,CASSLDLGQGNIQYF,TGTGCCAGCAGCTTAGATCTGGGACAAGGGAACATTCAGTACTTC
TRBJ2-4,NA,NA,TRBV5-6,CASSFSSLAKNIQYF,TGTGCCAGCAGCTTTTCGAGCCTAGCCAAAAACATTCAGTACTTC
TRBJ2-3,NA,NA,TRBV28,CASSLSVTDTQYF,TGTGCCAGCAGTTTATCTGTCACAGATACGCAGTATTTT
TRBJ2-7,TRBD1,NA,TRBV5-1,CASSLRGTGKNEQYF,TGCGCCAGCAGCTTGCGAGGGACAGGGAAGAACGAGCAGTACTTC
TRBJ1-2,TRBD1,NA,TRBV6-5,CASSSPDRGFYGYTF,TGTGCCAGCAGCTCCCCCGACAGGGGTTTTTATGGCTACACCTTC
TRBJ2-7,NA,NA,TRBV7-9,CASVRDSVNEQYF,TGTGCCAGCGTCCGGGATTCTGTCAACGAGCAGTACTTC